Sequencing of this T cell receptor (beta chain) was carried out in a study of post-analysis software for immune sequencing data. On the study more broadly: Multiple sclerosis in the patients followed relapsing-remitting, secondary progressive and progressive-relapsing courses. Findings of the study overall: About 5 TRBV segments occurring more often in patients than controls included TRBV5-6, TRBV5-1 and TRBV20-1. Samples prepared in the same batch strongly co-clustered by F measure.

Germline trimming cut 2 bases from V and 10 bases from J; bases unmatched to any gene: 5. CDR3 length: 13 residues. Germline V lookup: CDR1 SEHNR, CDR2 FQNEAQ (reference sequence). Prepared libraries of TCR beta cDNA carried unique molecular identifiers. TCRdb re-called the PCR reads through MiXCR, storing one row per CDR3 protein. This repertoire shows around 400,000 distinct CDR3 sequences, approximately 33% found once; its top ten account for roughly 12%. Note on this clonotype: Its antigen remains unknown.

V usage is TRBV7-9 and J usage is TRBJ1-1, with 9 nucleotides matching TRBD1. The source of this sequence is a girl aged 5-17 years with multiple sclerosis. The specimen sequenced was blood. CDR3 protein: CASSLPSDRGAFF. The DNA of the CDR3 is TGTGCCAGCAGCTTACCCTCGGACAGGGGAGCTTTCTTT. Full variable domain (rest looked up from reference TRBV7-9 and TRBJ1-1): DTGVSQNPRHKITKRGQNVTFRCDPISEHNRLYWYRQTLGQGPEFLTYFQNEAQLEKSRLLSDRFSAERPKGSFSTLEIQRTEQGDSAMYLCASSLPSDRGAFFGQGTRLTVV.